The 22 T cell receptor beta chains below come from one sample, sequenced in a study of T cells after yellow fever vaccination. TCRdb processed the 5' RACE reads anew with MiXCR; each CDR3 protein has one entry. In the table there are hundreds of thousands of distinct CDR3 sequences, about 19% of which are singletons. The sequences come from PBMCs, collected 15 days after the yellow fever booster vaccination. Every receptor here comes from a young man who received the YFV17D yellow fever vaccine.

This clonotype was seen many times. This chain links TRBV12-3 or TRBV12-4 with TRBJ1-5; tentatively, D is TRBD1 (5 bases). The ends were cut back, 3 bases at V and 5 bases at J, with 8 bases in the middle. CDR3 length equals 13 residues. CDR3 coding DNA: TGTGCCAGCAGTTTGCAGGGAGATCAGCCCCAGCATTTT. This gives the protein CASSLQGDQPQHF.

This clonotype has just a few counts. V and J are TRBV14 and TRBJ2-5, with 11 bases identical to TRBD2. V lost 0 bases to trimming and J lost 2 bases; unmatched junction nucleotides: 14. CDR3 size: 20 residues. CDR1 and CDR2 (germline): SGHDN, FVKESK. In nucleotides, the CDR3 is TGTGCCAGCAGCCAAGACCTGAGGCTAGCGGGAGGAAGATCTCAAGAGACCCAGTACTTC. It codes for CASSQDLRLAGGRSQETQYF.

This clonotype occurred a few times. The chain uses TRBV6-2 or TRBV6-3 and TRBJ2-1, with TRBD1 identical over 7 bases. This CDR3 spans 13 amino acids. CDR1 is MNHEY and CDR2 is SVGEGT in the germline V gene. The V segment lost 9 bases and the J segment 2 bases; nucleotides outside the gene matches: 4. The chain's CDR3 is CASNQGAYNEQFF. CDR3 sequence (DNA): TGTGCCAGTAACCAGGGGGCCTACAATGAGCAGTTCTTC.

The chain links TRBV15 to TRBJ2-1; D gene unclear. From germline, CDR1 is LNHNV and CDR2 YYDKDF (reference sequence). V was clipped by 1 base and J by 6 bases, with 16 bases between them. This CDR3 is 16 amino acids long. CDR3: CATSRANQGVTNEQFF. The CDR3 DNA reads as TGTGCCACCAGCAGAGCGAATCAAGGTGTGACCAATGAGCAGTTCTTC. The complete variable domain, with remaining parts taken from reference TRBV15 and TRBJ2-1, reads DAMVIQNPRYQVTQFGKPVTLSCSQTLNHNVMYWYQQKSSQAPKLLFHYYDKDFNNEADTPDNFQSRRPNTSFCFLDIRSPGLGDTAMYLCATSRANQGVTNEQFFGPGTRLTVL.

This clonotype was observed a handful of times. The gene calls are TRBV7-3 and TRBJ1-2, with D maybe TRBD1 (5 bases). The CDR3 runs to 13 residues. CDR1 and CDR2 from the germline V gene are SGHTA and FQGTGA. Trimming removed 5 bases from V and 6 bases from J, with 13 bases in between. The CDR3 bases are TGTGCCAGCAGCCACCCCGGGGGAGATGGCTACACCTTC. Encoded protein: CASSHPGGDGYTF.

This clonotype has more than one count but fewer than ten. V and J are TRBV5-5 and TRBJ2-1; D is uncertain. Per germline, CDR1 SGHKS and CDR2 YYEKEE (reference sequence). V was shortened by 2 bases and J by 5 bases, with 5 bases between the two germline ends. This CDR3 has 12 residues. Written as DNA, the CDR3 is TGTGCCAGCAGCTTAATTCACAATGAGCAGTTCTTC. Residues: CASSLIHNEQFF.

A few counts support this clonotype. The V gene is TRBV5-1, the J gene TRBJ2-6; a weak D match, TRBD1 (5 bases). This CDR3 has 17 residues. Germline CDR1 is SGHRS and CDR2 is YFSETQ. The germline V and J ends were trimmed by 1 base and 0 bases, with 11 bases remaining between them. CDR3 amino acids: CASSLTGVYSGANVLTF. In DNA form, the CDR3 reads TGCGCCAGCAGCTTGACAGGCGTATACTCTGGGGCCAACGTCCTGACTTTC.

The V gene is TRBV7-8, the J gene TRBJ2-2, with TRBD2 matching over 12 bases. The CDR3 spans 15 residues. Trimming removed 5 bases from V and 6 bases from J; junction bases left unmatched: 4. CDR1 and CDR2 from the germline V gene are SGHVS and FQNEAQ. The CDR3 nucleotides are TGTGCCAGCAGCCTCCTAGCGGGGGGGGCCGGGGAGCTGTTTTTT. This sequence encodes CASSLLAGGAGELFF.

The chain is built from TRBV20-1 and TRBJ2-3; D not resolved. Per the germline V gene, CDR1 is DFQATT and CDR2 is SNEGSKA (reference sequence). Trimming removed 4 bases at V and 0 bases at J, with 5 bases between. The CDR3 loop spans 12 amino acids. Here the CDR3 DNA reads TGCAGTGCTAAGGACAGCACAGATACGCAGTATTTT. Protein product: CSAKDSTDTQYF.

This clonotype showed up just a few times. V is TRBV20-1 and J is TRBJ1-6; D gene uncertain. Trimming removed 6 bases at V and 0 bases at J, with 12 bases between. The CDR3 consists of 15 residues. From germline, CDR1 is DFQATT and CDR2 SNEGSKA (reference sequence). The CDR3 bases are TGCAGTGCGAGATGGTATAGCTCCTATAATTCACCCCTCCACTTT. Residues: CSARWYSSYNSPLHF.

This clonotype was counted only a few times. The CDR3, as DNA: TGTGCCAGCAGCTTATATGGCGGGGCCACCTACAATGAGCAGTTCTTC. Its translation: CASSLYGGATYNEQFF. V gene TRBV7-2 combines with J gene TRBJ2-1; D possibly corresponds to TRBD2 (6 bases). CDR3 size: 16 residues. The germline gives CDR1 SGHTA, CDR2 FQGNSA. The germline V and J ends were trimmed by 2 bases and 2 bases, with 13 bases remaining between them. The full variable domain, in which reference TRBV7-2 and TRBJ2-1 provide the parts outside the CDR3, is GAGVSQSPSNKVTEKGKDVELRCDPISGHTALYWYRQSLGQGLEFLIYFQGNSAPDKSGLPSDRFSAERTGGSVSTLTIQRTQQEDSAVYLCASSLYGGATYNEQFFGPGTRLTVL.

The chain recombines TRBV4-3 with TRBJ2-2; 10 bases align to TRBD1. This CDR3 is built from 18 residues. Germline-derived CDR1 and CDR2 are LGHNA and YSLEER. Germline trimming cut 1 base from V and 7 bases from J; bases unmatched to any gene: 12. The CDR3 protein is CASSQARQGAGIVGELFF. CDR3 sequence (DNA): TGCGCCAGCAGCCAAGCTCGACAGGGGGCTGGTATCGTCGGGGAGCTGTTTTTT.

The chain combines TRBV29-1 with TRBJ2-1; 8 bases match TRBD2. The CDR3 has 14 residues. Germline V lookup: CDR1 SQVTM, CDR2 ANQGSEA. V dropped 8 bases and J dropped 7; count of bases not matched to a gene: 13. The CDR3 protein is CSWGGAGVRNEQFF. The CDR3 DNA reads TGCAGCTGGGGGGGAGCGGGAGTTAGGAATGAGCAGTTCTTC.

This clonotype was seen a few times. V usage is TRBV6-2 or TRBV6-3 and J usage is TRBJ2-7; TRBD1 is a possible D gene (6 bases). Germline V gene sequence: CDR1 MNHEY, CDR2 SVGEGT. The CDR3 length is 13 residues. Trimming shortened V by 6 bases and J by 2 bases, and 11 bases separated the two germline ends. CDR3 DNA sequence: TGTGCCAGCAGACTCTGGACAGCCTACGAGCAGTACTTC. Protein: CASRLWTAYEQYF.

The sample holds a few counts of this clonotype. The chain uses TRBV4-2 and TRBJ2-3; D uncertain. V was cut by 1 base and J by 1 base, with 9 bases left in between. The germline gives CDR1 LGHNA, CDR2 YNFKEQ. The CDR3 contains 15 residues. The CDR3 region has the DNA TGTGCCAGCAGCCAAGGGAAATTTGGCACAGATACGCAGTATTTT. Its protein is CASSQGKFGTDTQYF.

This clonotype was detected a few times. The chain couples TRBV6-1 to TRBJ1-1; D gene ambiguous. The CDR3 length is 13 residues. Germline lookup yields CDR1 MNHNS and CDR2 SASEGT. V lost 6 bases, J lost 1 base, and 9 bases lay in between. In DNA, the CDR3 is TGTGCCAGCAGCAATTCGCAGAACACTGAAGCTTTCTTT. It is translated as CASSNSQNTEAFF.

This chain connects TRBV7-2 to TRBJ2-3; maybe TRBD2 (6 bases). The CDR3 spans 16 residues. V gave up 3 bases and J gave up 2 bases, with 15 bases separating them. CDR1 and CDR2 (germline): SGHTA, FQGNSA. CDR3 DNA sequence: TGTGCCAGCAGCTTCACCAGCGGGCGGAACACAGATACGCAGTATTTT. It codes for CASSFTSGRNTDTQYF.

The chain is built from TRBV18 and TRBJ2-2; D is perhaps TRBD1 (6 bases). CDR1 is KGHSH and CDR2 is LQKENI in the germline V gene. Trimming took off 2 bases at V and 6 bases at J, with 10 bases between the two ends. This CDR3 region has 14 residues. The CDR3 is CASSPRTVAGELFF. The DNA of the CDR3 is TGTGCCAGCTCACCAAGGACAGTCGCCGGGGAGCTGTTTTTT. The variable domain in full, completed from reference TRBV18 and TRBJ2-2, reads NAGVMQNPRHLVRRRGQEARLRCSPMKGHSHVYWYRQLPEEGLKFMVYLQKENIIDESGMPKERFSAEFPKEGPSILRIQQVVRGDSAAYFCASSPRTVAGELFFGEGSRLTVL.

The rearrangement links TRBV7-3 to TRBJ1-2, with 11 bases aligning to TRBD1. This CDR3 contains 16 residues. Germline CDR1 and CDR2: SGHTA and FQGTGA. With 5 bases clipped from V and 5 bases from J, the junction kept 10 bases outside the gene matches. The CDR3 here is CASSPGQGALGYGYTF. The DNA for the CDR3 is TGTGCCAGCAGCCCCGGACAGGGGGCCCTCGGGTATGGCTACACCTTC.

The chain joins TRBV2 to TRBJ2-7, with 9 bases identical to TRBD1. The CDR3 totals 15 residues. Losses at the gene ends were 0 bases for V and 5 bases for J; bases not matched to a gene: 5. Per germline, CDR1 SNHLY and CDR2 FYNNEI. The CDR3 loop is CASSEAGTGFDEQYF. Written as DNA, the CDR3 is TGTGCCAGCAGTGAAGCTGGGACAGGGTTTGACGAGCAGTACTTC. The complete variable domain, with remaining parts taken from reference TRBV2 and TRBJ2-7, reads EPEVTQTPSHQVTQMGQEVILRCVPISNHLYFYWYRQILGQKVEFLVSFYNNEISEKSEIFDDQFSVERPDGSNFTLKIRSTKLEDSAMYFCASSEAGTGFDEQYFGPGTRLTVT.

This chain joins TRBV30 and TRBJ2-1, with D perhaps matching TRBD1 (6 bases). This CDR3 spans 12 amino acids. Germline loops: CDR1 GTSNPN, CDR2 SVGIG (reference sequence). Trimming shortened V by 4 bases and J by 4 bases, and 8 bases separated the two germline ends. CDR3 amino acids: CAWNQGYNEQFF. As DNA, the CDR3 is TGTGCCTGGAACCAGGGGTACAATGAGCAGTTCTTC.

This clonotype was seen a handful of times. The genes are TRBV5-1 and TRBJ1-1, with a possible D match to TRBD1 (6 bases). The CDR3 extends over 14 amino acids. Germline values: CDR1 SGHRS, CDR2 YFSETQ. V was pared by 4 bases and J by 4 bases, with 14 bases between. CDR3: CASSTPGVGTEAFF. The CDR3 DNA sequence: TGCGCCAGCAGCACACCAGGGGTGGGCACTGAAGCTTTCTTT.